This record looks at one T cell receptor (beta chain) sequence and its context. Its specificity is not known. Profiled with immunoSEQ multiplex PCR; TCRdb holds only in-frame clones, not every one. The sample consists of about 56,000 clones, approximately 83% of them appearing once. This entry is derived from a study of T cell responses to AZD1222 COVID-19 vaccine. Study in general: Second-dose timings of about 4 or about 12 weeks were pooled. Study-wide points: Repertoires were sampled only after the peak T cell response.

V gave up 2 bases and J gave up 2 bases, with 6 bases separating them. The length of the CDR3 is 13 residues. Germline V gene sequence: CDR1 MNHEY, CDR2 SVGAGI. The TCR comes from an adult in good health. The gene calls are TRBV6-5 and TRBJ1-2; D possibly corresponds to TRBD1 (5 bases). Sequenced material: peripheral blood, taken on day 0 of AZD1222 vaccination. CDR3 nucleotide sequence: TGTGCCAGCAGTTACGACAGCAACTATGGCTACACCTTC. Translating gives CASSYDSNYGYTF.